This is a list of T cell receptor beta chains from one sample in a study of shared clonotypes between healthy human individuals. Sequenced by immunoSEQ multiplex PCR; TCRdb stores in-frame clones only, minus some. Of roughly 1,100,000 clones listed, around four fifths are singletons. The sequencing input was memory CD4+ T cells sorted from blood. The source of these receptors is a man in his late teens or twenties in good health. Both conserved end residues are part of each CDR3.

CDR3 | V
CALGGDGSPLHF | TRBV28
CASSYPPGETQYF | TRBV6-6
CASSLGRGPYEQYF | TRBV5-5
CAISEGGVIIGNTIYF | TRBV10-3
CSVETWNEQYF | TRBV29-1
CASSLDGTSLGTQYF | TRBV5-1
CASSGGQDPLAELFF | TRBV6-1
CASSFPGTDNQPQHF | TRBV5-8
CASSRDGNTIYF | TRBV5-1
CASSLEGNYGYTF | TRBV5-6
CASSLVSSSNQPQHF | TRBV7-2
CASSYLGPNTEAFF | TRBV6-6
CASSRRQGLTSTDTQYF | TRBV4-1
CASSELARTADTQYF | TRBV25-1
CAISAPGGSGSYEQYF | TRBV10-3
CASSEGVRGYTF | TRBV2
CASSLAGQGGRYEQYF | TRBV11-2
CASSPLGAGDTGELFF | TRBV18
CASSLGQGPYEQYF | TRBV11-2
CASRTGGRGTVSYEQYF | TRBV7-8
CAISESPSAAETQYF | TRBV10-3
CASSPPPSLNEQFF | TRBV7-9
CASTLSGRFYNEQFF | TRBV7-2
CASKEGPGNTIYF | TRBV19
CATSGLPGFQQFF | TRBV15
CASSLVDGWSGYEQYF | TRBV5-6
CASSLGTSQGNSPLHF | TRBV7-2
CASSAQQGAGGYTF | TRBV2
CASSHHRLAGGIRNSYNEQFF | TRBV5-1
CASSPRGRGEAFF | TRBV19
CASGARHGESRPQHF | TRBV21-1
CASQTASNQPQHF | TRBV2
CAIRGGMAGGTEAFF | TRBV10-3
CASSQEQLSSGNTIYF | TRBV4-1
CASRTGTGSGNTIYF | TRBV19
CASSHSNSPLHF | TRBV7-2
CASSRTALQETQYF | TRBV5-4
CASSWTSGNYEQYF | TRBV5-1
CASSLGGGWLEKLFF | TRBV7-2
CASNQRGDNEQFF | TRBV11-2
CASSFPVGEQYF | TRBV5-6
CASSSSVSNTEAFF | TRBV7-8
CASSLIRNQPQHF | TRBV7-2
CASSPGQGRNNEQFF | TRBV5-1
CASSLTSGKDTQYF | TRBV7-9
CASSLAGTSRTDTQYF | TRBV5-1
CAISESTPGAGDTQYF | TRBV10-3
CASSVAPQNNYEQYF | TRBV9
CAWSVMGGQPQHF | TRBV30
CASSLDTAGTQYF | TRBV11-2
CASSDHRGTGELFF | TRBV6-1
CASSEEHGIGQPQHF | TRBV6-1
CASSLGFANEKLFF | TRBV5-1
CASSPAQGTNEKLFF | TRBV18
CASRGDTHYTDTQYF | TRBV5-1